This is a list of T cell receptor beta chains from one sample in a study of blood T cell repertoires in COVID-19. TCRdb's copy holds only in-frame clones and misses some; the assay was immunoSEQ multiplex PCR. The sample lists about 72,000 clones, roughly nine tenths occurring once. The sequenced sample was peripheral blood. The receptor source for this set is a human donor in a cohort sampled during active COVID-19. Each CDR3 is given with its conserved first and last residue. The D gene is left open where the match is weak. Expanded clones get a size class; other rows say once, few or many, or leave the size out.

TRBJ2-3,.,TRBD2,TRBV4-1,TGCGCCAGCAGGCCAATCGGGACTAGAACAGATACGCAGTATTTT,CASRPIGTRTDTQYF
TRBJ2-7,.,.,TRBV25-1,TGTGCCAGGGTGACAGGACCCTTCTACGAGCAGTACTTC,CARVTGPFYEQYF
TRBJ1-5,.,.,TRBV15,TGTGCCACCAGCAGTGGAGGGTCGGGTCAGCCCCAGCATTTT,CATSSGGSGQPQHF
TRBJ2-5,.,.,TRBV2,TGTGCCAGCAGTCGACCCGTGGACAGAGAGCAAGAGACCCAGTACTTC,CASSRPVDREQETQYF
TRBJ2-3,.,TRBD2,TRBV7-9,TGTGCCAGCAGCTTAGCGACTAGCGGGGACACAGATACGCAGTATTTT,CASSLATSGDTDTQYF
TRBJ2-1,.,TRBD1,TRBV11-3,TGTGCCAGCAGCTTACGGGGACAGGGTACCTACAATGAGCAGTTCTTC,CASSLRGQGTYNEQFF
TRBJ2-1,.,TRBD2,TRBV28,TGTGCCAGCACCCACCGAGCGGGAGTTGAGCAGTTCTTC,CASTHRAGVEQFF
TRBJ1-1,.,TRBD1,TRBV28,TGTGCCAGCAGTTTAGGGACAGGTAACACTGAAGCTTTCTTT,CASSLGTGNTEAFF
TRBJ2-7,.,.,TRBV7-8,TGTGCCAGCAGCTTAGGGCCCGACTACGAGCAGTACTTC,CASSLGPDYEQYF
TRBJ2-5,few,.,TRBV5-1,TGCGCCAGCAGCTTGGGAGAGGGCACAATTATCCAAGAGACCCAGTACTTC,CASSLGEGTIIQETQYF
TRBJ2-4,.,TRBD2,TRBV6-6,TGTGCCAGCAGTTATGTCGGGGAGGGCAAAAACATTCAGTACTTC,CASSYVGEGKNIQYF
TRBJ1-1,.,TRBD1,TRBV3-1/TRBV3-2,TGTGCCAGCAGCCAGGGACAGACAACTTATGAAGCTTTCTTT,CASSQGQTTYEAFF
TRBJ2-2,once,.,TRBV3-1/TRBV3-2,TGTGCCAGCAGCCCCCGGGGGGCGGGAGCGGGCACCGGGGAGCTGTTTTTT,CASSPRGAGAGTGELFF
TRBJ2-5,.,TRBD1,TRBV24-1,TGTGCCACCAGTGAAGCCAGGGGGCGGACGGAGACCCAGTACTTC,CATSEARGRTETQYF
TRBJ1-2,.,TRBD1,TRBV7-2,TGTGCCAGCAGCTTGGGACAGGGGGACTATGGCTACACCTTC,CASSLGQGDYGYTF
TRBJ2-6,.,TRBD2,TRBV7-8,TGTGCCAGCAGCTTACCGCGGGAGCGCCTTGTACGCTCTGGGGCCAACGTCCTGACTTTC,CASSLPRERLVRSGANVLTF
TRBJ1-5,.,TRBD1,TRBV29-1,TGCAGCGTTCGAGACAGGGATCAGCCCCAGCATTTT,CSVRDRDQPQHF